This entry describes one T cell receptor beta chain. Its antigen is unidentified. A split of CD4+ cells into CD45RA+ naive and CD45RA-negative memory subsets was performed. Original handling: Junction-only immunoSEQ data arrived without quality scores, meaning filtering differed. Clones were read by immunoSEQ multiplex PCR, and TCRdb kept only the in-frame ones, dropping some. V, J and clone size are taken as reported in that table, and D and trimming were inferred from the DNA itself. This sample carries roughly 640,000 clones, roughly 97% of them seen once, and the ten largest clones take roughly 0.05%. The data were obtained in a study of shared clonotypes between healthy human individuals. General observations from the study: Clonotype sharing among donors was expected to depend on sequencing depth.

The TCR was taken from a young woman in good health. Sequenced material: naive CD4+ T cells sorted from blood. Subset noted: CD45RA+ positively selected.

DNA for the CDR3: TGTGCCAGTAGTAGTCCTAGCGGTACGAACACCGGGGAGCTGTTTTTT. Its protein is CASSSPSGTNTGELFF. The chain couples TRBV19 to TRBJ2-2, with 7 positions matching TRBD2. The V gene end was trimmed by 4 bases and the J gene end by 0 bases; junction bases not matched to a gene: 5. Germline values: CDR1 LNHDA, CDR2 SQIVND (reference sequence). This CDR3 is 16 amino acids long.